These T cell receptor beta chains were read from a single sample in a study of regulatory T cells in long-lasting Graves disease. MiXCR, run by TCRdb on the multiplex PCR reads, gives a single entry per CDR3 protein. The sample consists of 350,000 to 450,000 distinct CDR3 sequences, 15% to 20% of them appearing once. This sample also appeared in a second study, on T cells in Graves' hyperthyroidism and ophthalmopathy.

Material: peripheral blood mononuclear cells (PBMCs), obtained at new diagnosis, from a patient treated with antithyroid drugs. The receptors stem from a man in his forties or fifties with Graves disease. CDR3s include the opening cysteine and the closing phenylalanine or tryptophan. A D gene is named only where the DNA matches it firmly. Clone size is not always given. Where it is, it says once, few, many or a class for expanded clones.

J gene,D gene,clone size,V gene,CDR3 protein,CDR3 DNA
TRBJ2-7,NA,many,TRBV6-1,CASSEARGPYEQYF,TGTGCCAGCAGTGAAGCCCGGGGACCCTACGAGCAGTACTTC
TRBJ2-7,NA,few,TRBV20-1,CSARDYLSPSGRFSYEQYF,TGCAGTGCTAGAGACTACCTTTCACCGTCGGGGAGGTTCTCCTACGAGCAGTACTTC
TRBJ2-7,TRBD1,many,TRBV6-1,CASSPRDRGSDEQYF,TGTGCCAGCAGTCCCCGGGACAGGGGCTCGGACGAGCAGTACTTC
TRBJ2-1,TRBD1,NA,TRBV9,CASSADRAYNEQFF,TGTGCCAGCAGCGCGGACAGGGCCTACAATGAGCAGTTCTTC
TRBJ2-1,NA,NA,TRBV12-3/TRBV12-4,CASSPGRGNEQFF,TGTGCCAGCAGCCCCGGGCGGGGAAATGAGCAGTTCTTC
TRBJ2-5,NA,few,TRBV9,CASSRGFQETQYF,TGTGCCAGCAGCAGGGGGTTCCAAGAGACCCAGTACTTC
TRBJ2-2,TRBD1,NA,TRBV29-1,CSVRTGMLPTGELFF,TGCAGCGTTCGGACAGGGATGCTGCCCACCGGGGAGCTGTTTTTT
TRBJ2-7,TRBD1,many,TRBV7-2,CASSWGQGYEQYF,TGTGCCAGCAGCTGGGGACAGGGCTACGAGCAGTACTTC
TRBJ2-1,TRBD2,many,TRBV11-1,CASSPGGAGVNEQFF,TGTGCCAGCAGCCCGGGTGGGGCGGGGGTTAATGAGCAGTTCTTC
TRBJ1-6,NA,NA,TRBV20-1,CSAPHQDHSPLHF,TGCAGTGCTCCCCACCAGGACCATTCACCCCTCCACTTT
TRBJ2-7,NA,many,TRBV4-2,CASSQVGGIGQGETYEQYF,TGTGCCAGCAGCCAAGTGGGGGGGATCGGACAGGGTGAAACCTACGAGCAGTACTTC
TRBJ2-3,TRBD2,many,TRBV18,CASSPQILAGGFTDTQYF,TGTGCCAGCTCACCACAGATTCTAGCGGGGGGGTTCACAGATACGCAGTATTTT
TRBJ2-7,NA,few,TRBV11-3,CASSLEREDEQYF,TGTGCCAGCAGCTTAGAGCGGGAAGACGAGCAGTACTTC
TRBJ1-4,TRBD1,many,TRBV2,CASSAGTGEKLFF,TGTGCCAGCAGTGCCGGGACAGGTGAAAAACTGTTTTTT